A single sample gave rise to the 32 T cell receptor beta chains below, sequenced in a study of cytomegalovirus exposure and HLA in healthy donors. A multiplex PCR was run with 60 Vbeta primers and 13 Jbeta primers. Produced via immunoSEQ multiplex PCR; TCRdb's table is partial and in-frame only. The table records 100,000 to 150,000 clones, 60% to 85% of them present only once. Material for sequencing was PBMCs. The receptors stem from a woman aged 40 to 49 in good health and CMV-seropositive.

Of note for this clone: The identical CDR3 is also encoded by other nucleotide sequences in the sample. CDR3 nucleotide sequence: TGTGCCAGCAGCTTGGTACAGGATACGCAGTATTTT. Its translation is CASSLVQDTQYF. J is TRBJ2-3 and V is TRBV5-8; D is undetermined. CDR1 and CDR2 from the germline V gene are SGHTS and YDEGEE. The CDR3 loop spans 12 amino acids. V lost 0 bases, J lost 6 bases, and 5 bases lay in between.

The chain employs TRBV6-5 and TRBJ1-2; 12 bases map to TRBD1. This CDR3 comprises 15 residues. In germline, CDR1 is MNHEY, CDR2 SVGAGI. V was clipped by 8 bases and J by 8 bases; unmatched bases: 12. The CDR3 DNA follows: TGTGCCAGCCGCGCAGAGGGACAGGGGGCCGGGGGCTACACCTTC. Translated, it gives CASRAEGQGAGGYTF.

J is TRBJ2-7 and V is TRBV13, with 11 bases identical to TRBD2. CDR1 is PRHDT, CDR2 FYEKMQ, per germline (reference sequence). Losses at the gene ends were 5 bases for V and 3 bases for J; bases not matched to a gene: 9. The CDR3 runs 16 residues. CDR3 residues: CASSPSRLAGNYEQYF. The CDR3 DNA reads as TGTGCCAGCAGCCCCTCCAGACTAGCGGGAAACTACGAGCAGTACTTC.

V gene TRBV10-1 combines with J gene TRBJ2-1, with 8 bases lining up with TRBD2. The V gene's germline CDR1 is WNHNN and CDR2 SYGVQD (reference sequence). V was pared by 7 bases and J by 0 bases, with 8 bases of the junction left unmatched. This CDR3 contains 16 residues. The CDR3 DNA is TGCGCCAGCACGCGGGGGGCCAAGAGCTCCTACAATGAGCAGTTCTTC. It translates to CASTRGAKSSYNEQFF.

This chain's CDR3 is CATSMGLADSSYNEQFF. For the CDR3, the DNA is TGTGCCACCAGCATGGGACTAGCGGACAGCTCCTACAATGAGCAGTTCTTC. The chain is built from TRBV15 and TRBJ2-1; 11 bases match TRBD2. Germline V gene sequence: CDR1 LNHNV, CDR2 YYDKDF (reference sequence). The length of the CDR3 is 17 residues. The junction had 5 bases not matched to a gene; V was cut back by 4 bases and J by 0 bases.

The chain's CDR3 is CASSVVSGGNEQFF. In DNA form, the CDR3 reads TGTGCCAGCAGCGTAGTGTCAGGGGGCAATGAGCAGTTCTTC. The rearrangement links TRBV9 to TRBJ2-1; 7 positions agree with TRBD1. CDR3 size: 14 residues. The J segment lost 6 bases and the V segment lost 0 bases, leaving 3 bases of the junction unmatched. CDR1 SGDLS and CDR2 YYNGEE come from the germline V gene.

As to this clone: A read error may account for a junction end that differs from germline. The chain links TRBV2 to TRBJ1-5; TRBD1 is a possible D gene (6 bases). Germline CDR1 is SNHLY and CDR2 is FYNNEI. This CDR3 spans 15 amino acids. The CDR3 region has the DNA TGTGCCAGCAGGGAAGGGACAATTAGCAATCAGCCCCAGCATTTT. Translated, it gives CASREGTISNQPQHF.

Comment on this clone: In the same sample, other DNA sequences code for this CDR3. The rearrangement uses TRBV6-1 and TRBJ1-6; no firm D call. Trimming removed 7 bases from V and 7 bases from J, with 14 bases in between. The CDR3 contains 14 residues. Germline-derived CDR1 and CDR2 are MNHNS and SASEGT. The CDR3 spells CASKDGGGNSPLHF. Here the CDR3 DNA reads TGTGCCAGCAAAGACGGCGGAGGGAATTCACCCCTCCACTTT.

The chain has TRBV11-3 and TRBJ2-2; maybe TRBD1 (5 bases). The V end was cut by 2 bases, the J end by 5 bases, with 15 bases between. Per germline, CDR1 SGHNT and CDR2 YENEEA. CDR3 length: 16 residues. The CDR3 coding sequence is TGTGCCAGCAGCTTAAGTCACCAGGGAAGTACCGGGGAGCTGTTTTTT. Protein sequence: CASSLSHQGSTGELFF.

This clone was detected only once. Other nucleotide sequences in the sample specify the same CDR3. The chain has TRBV25-1 and TRBJ1-6, with D perhaps matching TRBD1 (5 bases). The CDR3 covers 15 residues. CDR1 is MGHDK, CDR2 SYGVNS, per germline. Trimming pared 6 bases from V and 6 bases from J, leaving 15 bases between. Here the CDR3 DNA reads TGTGCCAGCAGGCGGGACGGGGCCCCTAATTCACCCCTCCACTTT. Protein sequence: CASRRDGAPNSPLHF.

The chain carries TRBV7-3 and TRBJ2-5, with D perhaps TRBD1 (5 bases). V shed 3 bases and J shed 8 bases, with 10 bases lying between them. The germline V gene has CDR1 SGHTA and CDR2 FQGTGA. The CDR3 covers 12 residues. The CDR3 sequence: CASSLGPGTQYF. CDR3 sequence (DNA): TGTGCCAGCAGCTTGGGGCCCGGTACCCAGTACTTC.

The rearrangement uses TRBV9 and TRBJ2-1; TRBD2 matches 12 bases. Germline V gives CDR1 SGDLS, CDR2 YYNGEE. The CDR3 runs 15 residues. Germline trimming cut 4 bases from V and 8 bases from J; bases unmatched to any gene: 7. For the CDR3, the DNA is TGTGCCAGCAGCATAGGACTAGCGGGGTACGATGAGCAGTTCTTC. Translation: CASSIGLAGYDEQFF.

V gene TRBV4-3 combines with J gene TRBJ1-2, with D hard to call. The germline V gene encodes CDR1 LGHNA and CDR2 YSLEER. This CDR3 contains 15 residues. V lost 2 bases to trimming and J lost 9 bases, with 19 bases between them. In DNA, the CDR3 is TGCGCCAGCAGCCAACACACGGTCGAACTACCGAGCTACACCTTC. As protein: CASSQHTVELPSYTF.

V gene TRBV4-2 combines with J gene TRBJ1-4, with D perhaps TRBD1 (6 bases). Germline lookup yields CDR1 LGHNA and CDR2 YNFKEQ. The CDR3 covers 15 residues. The V and J ends lost 0 bases and 7 bases respectively, with 12 bases between them. CDR3 DNA sequence: TGTGCCAGCAGCCAAGAAGGACAGACCGGTGAAAAACTGTTTTTT. It is translated as CASSQEGQTGEKLFF.

V is TRBV10-3 and J is TRBJ2-2; 8 bases match TRBD1. V dropped 8 bases and J dropped 5; count of bases not matched to a gene: 10. Germline CDR1 reads ENHRY; CDR2 reads SYGVKD. There are 15 residues in the CDR3. CDR3 sequence (DNA): TGTGCCATCGGAGTAACAGGGGGAAATACCGGGGAGCTGTTTTTT. Translated, it gives CAIGVTGGNTGELFF.

The genes are TRBV5-1 and TRBJ1-1; 7 bases fit TRBD1. V lost 0 bases to trimming and J lost 2 bases; unmatched junction nucleotides: 7. Germline loops: CDR1 SGHRS, CDR2 YFSETQ. The CDR3 is 16 amino acids. Here the CDR3 reads CASSLGTGVKNTEAFF. CDR3 coding DNA: TGCGCCAGCAGCTTGGGAACAGGGGTAAAAAACACTGAAGCTTTCTTT.

V is TRBV6-5 and J is TRBJ1-1; 7 bases are shared with TRBD1. This CDR3 has 15 residues. Germline CDR1 and CDR2: MNHEY and SVGAGI. Unmatched junction bases numbered 15, after V lost 7 bases and J lost 7 bases. CDR3 region: CASTPWDSSGGEAFF. The CDR3 DNA reads TGTGCCAGCACCCCGTGGGACAGCTCAGGAGGTGAAGCTTTCTTT.

The J gene is TRBJ2-1, the V gene TRBV7-9, with 9 bases aligning to TRBD1. Per germline, CDR1 SEHNR and CDR2 FQNEAQ (reference sequence). The CDR3 runs to 17 residues. The V segment lost 1 base and the J segment 6 bases; nucleotides outside the gene matches: 10. CDR3 DNA sequence: TGTGCCAGCAGCTTAGGGGGGCCAGGGACAGGGAGCAATGAGCAGTTCTTC. Residues: CASSLGGPGTGSNEQFF.

The V gene is TRBV25-1, the J gene TRBJ2-3; tentatively, D is TRBD2 (6 bases). CDR1 is MGHDK, CDR2 SYGVNS, per germline. The CDR3 has 17 residues. V gave up 4 bases and J gave up 5 bases, with 22 bases separating them. CDR3 in DNA: TGTGCCAGCAGTGGGAGGGCAGGGCAAACGGGGAGAGATACGCAGTATTTT. This translates into CASSGRAGQTGRDTQYF.

CDR3: CASSIDRREGNSPLHF. The DNA of the CDR3 is TGTGCCAGTAGTATAGATCGCCGGGAGGGTAATTCACCCCTCCACTTT. The rearrangement joins TRBV19 to TRBJ1-6; no firm D call. V was cut by 0 bases and J by 6 bases, with 12 bases left in between. CDR1 LNHDA and CDR2 SQIVND come from the germline V gene (reference sequence). This CDR3 is 16 amino acids long. Filled out from reference TRBV19 and TRBJ1-6, the complete variable domain reads DGGITQSPKYLFRKEGQNVTLSCEQNLNHDAMYWYRQDPGQGLRLIYYSQIVNDFQKGDIAEGYSVSREKKESFPLTVTSAQKNPTAFYLCASSIDRREGNSPLHFGNGTRLTVT.

J is TRBJ2-7 and V is TRBV23-1; 7 nucleotides line up with TRBD1. TRBV23-1 is treated as an ORF (open reading frame) with a function not yet certain. The CDR3 runs to 19 residues. V was pared by 0 bases and J by 0 bases, with 14 bases of the junction left unmatched. CDR3 sequence (DNA): TGCGCCAGCAGTCAATCGCCCGTACAGGGGCCGTCTATCTCCTACGAGCAGTACTTC. Its protein product is CASSQSPVQGPSISYEQYF.

The chain carries TRBV16 and TRBJ1-5; maybe TRBD1 (5 bases). The CDR3 runs to 15 residues. Germline assignment: CDR1 KGHSY and CDR2 FQNENV. The V end lost 2 bases, the J end lost 0 bases, and 8 bases lay between the germline ends. The CDR3 region has the DNA TGTGCCAGCAGCCAAGGGGGGGTTAGCAATCAGCCCCAGCATTTT. Amino acids: CASSQGGVSNQPQHF.

The chain employs TRBV4-2 and TRBJ2-7, with TRBD2 matching over 7 bases. CDR1 and CDR2 from the germline V gene are LGHNA and YNFKEQ. Unmatched junction bases numbered 9, after V lost 3 bases and J lost 7 bases. The CDR3 has 14 amino acids. CDR3 in amino acids: CASSQLGGVREQYF. As DNA, the CDR3 is TGTGCCAGCAGCCAGCTGGGGGGGGTTCGGGAGCAGTACTTC.

This clone has a handful of counts. The chain uses TRBV2 and TRBJ1-4, with TRBD1 identical over 7 bases. V lost 10 bases to trimming and J lost 6 bases; unmatched junction nucleotides: 11. Per germline, CDR1 SNHLY and CDR2 FYNNEI. The CDR3 loop spans 14 amino acids. Here the CDR3 reads CATQRETGYEKLFF. The CDR3, as DNA: TGTGCCACCCAGCGAGAGACAGGGTATGAAAAACTGTTTTTT.

The gene calls are TRBV11-2 and TRBJ2-7; tentatively, D is TRBD1 (6 bases). CDR1 and CDR2 from the germline V gene are SGHAT and FQNNGV. V was cut by 0 bases and J by 2 bases, with 17 bases left in between. This CDR3 is 17 amino acids long. The CDR3 is CASSLDPGHPGTYEQYF. The DNA of the CDR3 is TGTGCCAGCAGCTTAGATCCGGGACACCCAGGGACCTACGAGCAGTACTTC.

In DNA form, the CDR3 reads TGTGCCAGCAGCTACCCCGGAGCGGGATTAGGGTCCTACAATGAGCAGTTCTTC. Encoded protein: CASSYPGAGLGSYNEQFF. The chain links TRBV5-4 to TRBJ2-1; 7 nucleotides agree with TRBD2. Per germline, CDR1 SGHNT and CDR2 YYREEE (reference sequence). Losses at the gene ends were 3 bases for V and 1 base for J; bases not matched to a gene: 13. The CDR3 covers 18 residues.

The chain is built from TRBV25-1 and TRBJ2-7, with D unclear. Trimming took off 5 bases at V and 6 bases at J, with 8 bases between the two ends. The CDR3 is made up of 11 amino acids. CDR1 is MGHDK, CDR2 SYGVNS, per germline. The CDR3 bases are TGTGCCAGCAGTTCGTTAGCCGAGCAGTACTTC. This translates into CASSSLAEQYF.

The chain employs TRBV18 and TRBJ1-6, with D perhaps TRBD1 (6 bases). This CDR3 spans 13 amino acids. Per germline, CDR1 KGHSH and CDR2 LQKENI. V lost 5 bases to trimming and J lost 6 bases, with 8 bases between them. CDR3 DNA sequence: TGTGCCAGCTCAGCGGACAGTAATTCACCCCTCCACTTT. This codes for CASSADSNSPLHF.

The V call is TRBV7-8, the J call TRBJ2-3; 9 nucleotides line up with TRBD1. This CDR3 has 15 residues. Trimming at V came to 5 bases and at J to 3 bases, leaving 6 bases not matched to a gene. Looked up from germline, CDR1 is SGHVS and CDR2 is FQNEAQ. CDR3 sequence reads: CASSPGTGRTDTQYF. The CDR3 DNA reads as TGTGCCAGCAGCCCTGGGACAGGGAGGACAGATACGCAGTATTTT.

The chain couples TRBV5-1 to TRBJ1-1; 7 nucleotides agree with TRBD1. The germline gives CDR1 SGHRS, CDR2 YFSETQ. Losses at the gene ends were 5 bases for V and 5 bases for J; bases not matched to a gene: 12. This CDR3 is built from 15 residues. As DNA, the CDR3 is TGCGCCAGCAGTCTAAGGACAGGATCTGATACTGAAGCTTTCTTT. Translation gives CASSLRTGSDTEAFF.

V is TRBV6-5 and J is TRBJ1-1; D remains unclear. This CDR3 has 15 residues. V was clipped by 5 bases and J by 3 bases, with 16 bases between them. Germline V lookup: CDR1 MNHEY, CDR2 SVGAGI. The CDR3 DNA reads TGTGCCAGCAGTAAGACTGGCCGGGTTGACACTGAAGCTTTCTTT. The encoded protein is CASSKTGRVDTEAFF.

V usage is TRBV5-6 and J usage is TRBJ2-7; the match to TRBD2 covers 13 bases. Trimming at V came to 4 bases and at J to 1 base, leaving 14 bases not matched to a gene. Germline V gives CDR1 SGHDT, CDR2 YYEEEE. The CDR3 contains 19 residues. The CDR3: CASSTSGLAGPDTSYEQYF. The DNA of the CDR3 is TGTGCCAGCAGCACCTCGGGACTAGCGGGACCCGATACATCCTACGAGCAGTACTTC.